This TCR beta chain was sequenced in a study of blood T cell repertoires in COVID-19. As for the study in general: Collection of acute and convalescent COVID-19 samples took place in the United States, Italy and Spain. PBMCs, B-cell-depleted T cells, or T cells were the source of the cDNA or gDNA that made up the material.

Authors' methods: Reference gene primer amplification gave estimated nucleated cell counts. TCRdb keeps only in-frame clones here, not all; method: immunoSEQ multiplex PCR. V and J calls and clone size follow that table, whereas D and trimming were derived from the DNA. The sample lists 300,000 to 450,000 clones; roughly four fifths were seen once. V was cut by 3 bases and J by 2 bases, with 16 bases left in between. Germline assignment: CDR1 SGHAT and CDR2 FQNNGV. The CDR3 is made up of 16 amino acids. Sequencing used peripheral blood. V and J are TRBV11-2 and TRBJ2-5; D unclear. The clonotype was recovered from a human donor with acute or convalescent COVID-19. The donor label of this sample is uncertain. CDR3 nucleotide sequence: TGTGCCAGCAGCTTGCCTATCGTATCCTTGCAAGAGACCCAGTACTTC. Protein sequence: CASSLPIVSLQETQYF.